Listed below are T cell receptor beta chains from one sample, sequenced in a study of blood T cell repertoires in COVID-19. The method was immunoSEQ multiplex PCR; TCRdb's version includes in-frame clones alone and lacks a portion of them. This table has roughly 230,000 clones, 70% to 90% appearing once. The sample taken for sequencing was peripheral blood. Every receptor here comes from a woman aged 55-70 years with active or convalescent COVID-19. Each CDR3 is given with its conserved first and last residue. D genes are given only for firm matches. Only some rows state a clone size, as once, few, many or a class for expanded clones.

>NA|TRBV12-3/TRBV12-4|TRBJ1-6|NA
CASSQGNSPLHF
TGTGCCAGCAGCCAGGGAAATTCACCCCTCCACTTT
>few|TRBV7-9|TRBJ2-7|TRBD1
CASSRQGYEQYF
TGTGCCAGCAGCAGACAGGGGTACGAGCAGTACTTC
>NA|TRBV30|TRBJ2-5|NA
CAWSGGARETQYF
TGTGCCTGGAGTGGGGGAGCGCGGGAGACCCAGTACTTC
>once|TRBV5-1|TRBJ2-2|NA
CASSLADTGELFF
TGCGCCAGCAGCTTGGCCGACACCGGGGAGCTGTTTTTT
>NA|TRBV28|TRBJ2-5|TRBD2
CASSHFHSSGGRETQYF
TGTGCCAGCAGCCACTTCCATTCCTCGGGGGGGCGTGAGACCCAGTACTTC
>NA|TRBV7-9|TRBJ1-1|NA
CASSTPGVAYTEAFF
TGTGCCAGCAGCACGCCCGGGGTAGCTTACACTGAAGCTTTCTTT
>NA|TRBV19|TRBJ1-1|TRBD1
CASRRQGGSTEAFF
TGTGCCAGTAGGAGACAGGGAGGTAGCACTGAAGCTTTCTTT
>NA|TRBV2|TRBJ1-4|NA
CASRDNRATNEKLFF
TGTGCCAGCAGGGACAACAGGGCAACTAATGAAAAACTGTTTTTT
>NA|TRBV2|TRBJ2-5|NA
CASSEQGRGTQYF
TGTGCCAGCAGTGAACAGGGGCGCGGGACCCAGTACTTC
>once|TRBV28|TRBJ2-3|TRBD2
CASSLLTSGGGNTQYF
TGTGCCAGCAGCCTCCTTACTAGCGGGGGGGGGAATACGCAGTATTTT
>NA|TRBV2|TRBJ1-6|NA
CASSPTGLNSPLHF
TGTGCCAGCAGCCCGACAGGTCTTAATTCACCCCTCCACTTT
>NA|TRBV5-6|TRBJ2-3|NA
CASTPSGNTDTQYF
TGTGCCAGCACCCCAAGCGGAAACACAGATACGCAGTATTTT
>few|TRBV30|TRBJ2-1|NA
CAWTKDSSYEQFF
TGTGCCTGGACCAAGGACTCCTCGTATGAGCAGTTCTTC
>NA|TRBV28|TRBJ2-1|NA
CASSSEGQPSSYNEQFF
TGTGCCAGCAGTTCGGAAGGACAGCCGAGCTCCTACAATGAGCAGTTCTTC
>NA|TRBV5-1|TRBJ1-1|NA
CASSTGQYTEAFF
TGCGCCAGCAGCACCGGACAGTACACTGAAGCTTTCTTT
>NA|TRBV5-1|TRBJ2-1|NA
CASSLEAGEQFF
TGCGCCAGCAGCTTGGAAGCCGGTGAGCAGTTCTTC
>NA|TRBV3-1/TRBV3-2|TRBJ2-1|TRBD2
CASSQETASGAGEQFF
TGTGCCAGCAGCCAAGAGACGGCTAGCGGGGCCGGTGAGCAGTTCTTC
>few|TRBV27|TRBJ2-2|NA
CASSLWGGSNTGELFF
TGTGCCAGCAGTTTATGGGGGGGCAGTAACACCGGGGAGCTGTTTTTT
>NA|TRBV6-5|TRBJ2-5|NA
CASSYNGRVKTQYF
TGTGCCAGCAGTTACAACGGTCGGGTAAAGACCCAGTACTTC
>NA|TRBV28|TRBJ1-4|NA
CASSSPAGQTNEKLFF
TGTGCCAGCAGTTCCCCAGCAGGGCAAACTAATGAAAAACTGTTTTTT
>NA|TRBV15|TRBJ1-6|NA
CATSRDASSYNSPLHF
TGTGCCACCAGCAGAGATGCCAGCTCCTATAATTCACCCCTCCACTTT
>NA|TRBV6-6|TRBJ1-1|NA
CASSTPRGDTEAFF
TGTGCCAGCAGTACCCCTCGGGGGGACACTGAAGCTTTCTTT
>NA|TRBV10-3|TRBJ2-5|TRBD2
CAISEAGPEETQYF
TGTGCCATCAGTGAAGCGGGACCTGAAGAGACCCAGTACTTC
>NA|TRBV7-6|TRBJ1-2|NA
CASRPTGNYGYTF
TGTGCCAGCAGGCCCACAGGGAACTATGGCTACACCTTC
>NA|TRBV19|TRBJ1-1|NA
CASSAQGRGSETEAFF
TGTGCCAGTAGCGCACAGGGTAGGGGATCGGAAACTGAAGCTTTCTTT
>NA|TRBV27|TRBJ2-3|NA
CASSFEPGTDTQYF
TGTGCCAGCAGTTTTGAACCGGGCACAGATACGCAGTATTTT
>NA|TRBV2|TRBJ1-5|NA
CASKGPNQGSNQPQHF
TGTGCCAGCAAGGGGCCCAATCAAGGGAGCAATCAGCCCCAGCATTTT
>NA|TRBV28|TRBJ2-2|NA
CASRPFTGYTGELFF
TGTGCCAGCAGACCTTTTACAGGCTACACCGGGGAGCTGTTTTTT
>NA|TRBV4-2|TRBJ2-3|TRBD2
CASSQELASGDTQYF
TGTGCCAGCAGCCAAGAGTTAGCTAGCGGAGATACGCAGTATTTT
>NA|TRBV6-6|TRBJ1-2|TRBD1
CASSRSPTGGSNYGYTF
TGTGCCAGCAGTCGGAGTCCCACAGGGGGCTCGAACTATGGCTACACCTTC
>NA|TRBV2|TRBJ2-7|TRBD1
CASSKGAREQYF
TGTGCCAGCAGCAAGGGGGCGAGAGAGCAGTACTTC
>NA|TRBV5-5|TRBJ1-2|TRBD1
CASSLEGDRGPRNYGYTF
TGTGCCAGCAGCTTGGAGGGGGACAGGGGGCCGCGGAACTATGGCTACACCTTC
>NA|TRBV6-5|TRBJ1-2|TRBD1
CASRLGTGASYTF
TGTGCCAGCAGATTGGGGACAGGGGCTAGCTACACCTTC
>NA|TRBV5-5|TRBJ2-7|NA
CASSHPRGQRSEQYF
TGTGCCAGCAGCCACCCTCGGGGACAAAGAAGCGAGCAGTACTTC
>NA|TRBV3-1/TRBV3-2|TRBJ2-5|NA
CASLGTQKETQYF
TGTGCCAGCCTCGGGACTCAAAAAGAGACCCAGTACTTC
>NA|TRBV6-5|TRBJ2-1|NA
CATRAAGDWNEQFF
TGTGCCACCCGCGCAGCAGGGGATTGGAATGAGCAGTTCTTC
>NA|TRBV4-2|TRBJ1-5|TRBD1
CASSQGTGEWQYGNQPQHF
TGTGCCAGCAGCCAAGGCACAGGGGAATGGCAATACGGCAATCAGCCCCAGCATTTT
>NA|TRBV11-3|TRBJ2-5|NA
CASSFPGDTLKETQYF
TGTGCCAGCAGCTTTCCTGGGGACACCCTCAAAGAGACCCAGTACTTC
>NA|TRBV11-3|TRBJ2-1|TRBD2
CASSFTLLAGGPDEQFF
TGTGCCAGCAGCTTCACTTTACTAGCGGGAGGGCCTGATGAGCAGTTCTTC
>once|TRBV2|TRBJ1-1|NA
CASSQTGTEAFF
TGTGCCAGCAGTCAGACGGGCACTGAAGCTTTCTTT
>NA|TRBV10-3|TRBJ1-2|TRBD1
CAISEDRGNYGYTF
TGTGCCATCAGTGAGGACAGGGGGAACTATGGCTACACCTTC
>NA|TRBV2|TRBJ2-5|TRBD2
CASSERGTSGQETQYF
TGTGCCAGCAGTGAAAGAGGGACTAGCGGTCAAGAGACCCAGTACTTC
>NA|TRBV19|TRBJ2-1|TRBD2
CASTRSGEGYNEQFF
TGTGCCAGTACCCGAAGCGGGGAGGGGTACAATGAGCAGTTCTTC
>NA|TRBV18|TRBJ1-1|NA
CASSPGRAMNTEAFF
TGTGCCAGCTCGCCTGGGCGGGCCATGAACACTGAAGCTTTCTTT
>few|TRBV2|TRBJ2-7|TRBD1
CASNRQGFEEQYF
TGTGCCAGCAACAGACAGGGTTTTGAAGAGCAGTACTTC
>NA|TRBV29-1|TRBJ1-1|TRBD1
CSVGPRGTNLNTEAFF
TGCAGCGTGGGACCCAGGGGGACAAACTTGAACACTGAAGCTTTCTTT
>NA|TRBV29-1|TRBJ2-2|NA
CSVERVGTGELFF
TGCAGCGTTGAACGGGTCGGCACCGGGGAGCTGTTTTTT
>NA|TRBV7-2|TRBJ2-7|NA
CASSLVGRNPYEQYF
TGTGCCAGCAGCTTAGTCGGCAGGAACCCCTACGAGCAGTACTTC
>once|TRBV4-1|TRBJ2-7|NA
CASSQREQWEQYF
TGCGCCAGCAGCCAGCGGGAACAGTGGGAGCAGTACTTC